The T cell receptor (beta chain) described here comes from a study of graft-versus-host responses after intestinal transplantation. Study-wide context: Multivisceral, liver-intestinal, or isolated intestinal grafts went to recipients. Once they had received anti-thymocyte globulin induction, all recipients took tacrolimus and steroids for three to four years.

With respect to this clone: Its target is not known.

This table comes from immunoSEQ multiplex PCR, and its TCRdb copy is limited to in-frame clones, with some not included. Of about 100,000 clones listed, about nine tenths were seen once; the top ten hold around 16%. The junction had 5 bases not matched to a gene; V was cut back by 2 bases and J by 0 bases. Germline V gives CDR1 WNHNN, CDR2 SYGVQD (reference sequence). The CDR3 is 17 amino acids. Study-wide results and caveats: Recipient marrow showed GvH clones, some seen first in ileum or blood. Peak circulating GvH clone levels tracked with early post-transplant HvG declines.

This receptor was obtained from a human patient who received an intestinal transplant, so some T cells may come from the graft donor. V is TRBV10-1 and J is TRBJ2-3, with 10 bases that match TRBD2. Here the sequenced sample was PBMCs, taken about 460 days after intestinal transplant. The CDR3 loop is CASSEPAGGGSTDTQYF. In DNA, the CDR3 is TGCGCCAGCAGTGAGCCAGCGGGAGGGGGAAGCACAGATACGCAGTATTTT.